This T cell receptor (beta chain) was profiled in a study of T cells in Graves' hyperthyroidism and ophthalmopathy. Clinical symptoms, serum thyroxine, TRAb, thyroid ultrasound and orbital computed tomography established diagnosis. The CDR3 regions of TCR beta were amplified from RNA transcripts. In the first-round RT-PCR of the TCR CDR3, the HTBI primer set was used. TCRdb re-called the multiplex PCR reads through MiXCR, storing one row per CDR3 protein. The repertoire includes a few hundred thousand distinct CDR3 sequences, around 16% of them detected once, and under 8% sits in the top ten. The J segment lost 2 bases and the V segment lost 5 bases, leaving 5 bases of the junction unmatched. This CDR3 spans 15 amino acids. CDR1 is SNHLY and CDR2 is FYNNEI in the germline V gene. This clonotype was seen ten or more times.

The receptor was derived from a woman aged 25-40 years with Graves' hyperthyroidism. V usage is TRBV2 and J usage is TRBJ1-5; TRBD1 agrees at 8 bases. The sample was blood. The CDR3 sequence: CASSYTGGGNQPQHF. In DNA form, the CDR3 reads TGTGCCAGCAGTTATACAGGGGGAGGCAATCAGCCCCAGCATTTT.